This T cell receptor (beta chain) was identified during a study of PD-1 blockade in classical Hodgkin lymphoma. General study results and limits: Nivolumab initiation under 1 year post-ASCT meant exclusion.

The CDR3 is 15 amino acids. In germline, CDR1 is LNHDA, CDR2 SQIVND (reference sequence). The V gene end was trimmed by 7 bases and the J gene end by 4 bases; junction bases not matched to a gene: 2. Of note for this clone: What it recognizes is unknown. The sample contains more than one DNA sequence encoding this CDR3.

After autologous stem cell transplantation all patients relapsed, and prior brentuximab vedotin exposure differed between cohorts. Repertoires were generated with immunoSEQ multiplex PCR, while TCRdb's copy carries only in-frame clones and drops some. The top ten hold approximately 25% of the sample, which has some 18,000 clones, roughly 80% seen once. Here the sequenced sample was peripheral blood mononuclear cells (PBMCs), taken at baseline. The source is a human donor with classical Hodgkin lymphoma. The chain joins TRBV19 to TRBJ2-2, with TRBD2 matching 14 bases. The CDR3 spells CASKGLAGGTGELFF. In nucleotides, the CDR3 is TGTGCCAGTAAAGGACTAGCGGGGGGCACCGGGGAGCTGTTTTTT.